Listed below are T cell receptor beta chains from one sample, sequenced in a study of blood T cell repertoires in COVID-19. The method was immunoSEQ multiplex PCR; TCRdb's version includes in-frame clones alone and lacks a portion of them. The top ten hold about 5.3% of the sample, which has about 160,000 clones, about 84% seen once. The source material was PBMCs or T cells enriched from blood (not recorded which). The receptors stem from a woman aged 40 to 50 with acute COVID-19. The CDR3 runs from the conserved cysteine through the conserved F or W. D genes are given only for firm matches. The size of a clone is reported for some rows only, either as once, few or many, or as a class for expanded clones.

-	TRBV5-1	TRBJ2-7	-	CASSLGRAYSYEQYF	TGCGCCAGCAGCTTGGGGCGGGCATACTCCTACGAGCAGTACTTC
-	TRBV5-5	TRBJ2-6	-	CASSLGNLIRGPGANVLTF	TGTGCCAGCAGCTTGGGGAATTTGATTCGCGGGCCTGGGGCCAACGTCCTGACTTTC
TRBD2	TRBV7-8	TRBJ2-7	-	CASSFTGLAGSSEQYF	TGTGCCAGCAGCTTTACTGGACTAGCGGGGTCTAGCGAGCAGTACTTC
TRBD2	TRBV6-5	TRBJ2-1	-	CASKITSGSYEQFF	TGTGCCAGCAAGATAACTAGCGGGAGCTATGAGCAGTTCTTC
TRBD1	TRBV5-1	TRBJ1-1	-	CASSLSGGANTEAFF	TGCGCCAGCAGCTTGTCAGGGGGCGCAAACACTGAAGCTTTCTTT
-	TRBV12-5	TRBJ2-1	-	CASGLALRDFHPDNEQFF	TGTGCTAGTGGTTTGGCTCTCCGGGACTTCCATCCAGACAATGAGCAGTTCTTC
-	TRBV7-3	TRBJ2-2	-	CASSLGGTGYTGELFF	TGTGCCAGCAGCTTAGGGGGGACCGGGTACACCGGGGAGCTGTTTTTT
-	TRBV19	TRBJ1-2	-	CASSQTTNYGYTF	TGTGCCAGTAGTCAGACAACTAACTATGGCTACACCTTC
TRBD2	TRBV5-1	TRBJ2-2	few	CASSPGLAGGPSTGELFF	TGCGCCAGCAGCCCGGGACTAGCGGGAGGGCCAAGCACCGGGGAGCTGTTTTTT
-	TRBV7-3	TRBJ2-3	-	CASGESTDTQYF	TGTGCCAGCGGGGAGAGCACAGATACGCAGTATTTT
TRBD1	TRBV5-1	TRBJ1-1	-	CASSPYWDRVNTEAFF	TGCGCCAGCAGCCCTTATTGGGACAGAGTGAACACTGAAGCTTTCTTT
TRBD2	TRBV29-1	TRBJ2-2	-	CSVISGRAPGELFF	TGCAGCGTCATAAGCGGGAGGGCCCCCGGGGAGCTGTTTTTT
-	TRBV29-1	TRBJ2-4	-	CSVTQGSKNIQYF	TGCAGCGTGACTCAGGGGAGCAAAAACATTCAGTACTTC
TRBD2	TRBV5-4	TRBJ2-7	-	CASSFGGGNYEQYF	TGTGCCAGCAGCTTCGGGGGAGGGAACTACGAGCAGTACTTC
-	TRBV7-8	TRBJ1-6	once	CASSRQNPYSPLHF	TGTGCCAGCAGCCGACAGAACCCGTATTCACCCCTCCACTTT
-	TRBV19	TRBJ1-2	-	CASSIETGNYGYTF	TGTGCCAGTAGTATCGAGACGGGAAACTATGGCTACACCTTC
-	TRBV7-2	TRBJ2-1	-	CASSLGGTRSSYNEQFF	TGTGCCAGCAGCTTAGGCGGCACCCGCAGCTCCTACAATGAGCAGTTCTTC
TRBD2	TRBV7-7	TRBJ2-1	-	CASSLRAGEGEQFF	TGTGCTAGCAGCCTCCGCGCGGGAGAGGGTGAGCAGTTCTTC
TRBD2	TRBV9	TRBJ2-3	-	CASSVVSGGPTDTQYF	TGTGCCAGCAGCGTAGTTTCGGGAGGGCCGACAGATACGCAGTATTTT
-	TRBV14	TRBJ2-5	-	CASSPGYLSFQETQYF	TGTGCCAGCAGCCCGGGGTACCTTTCCTTCCAAGAGACCCAGTACTTC
-	TRBV5-1	TRBJ2-3	-	CASSPVGSGSTDTQYF	TGCGCCAGCAGCCCCGTGGGGAGCGGCAGCACAGATACGCAGTATTTT
-	TRBV5-8	TRBJ1-2	-	CASSKGFDGYTF	TGTGCCAGCAGCAAGGGGTTTGATGGCTACACCTTC
-	TRBV3-1/TRBV3-2	TRBJ2-5	many	CASSLISAGPKGTQYF	TGTGCCAGCAGCCTTATAAGCGCAGGGCCCAAGGGGACCCAGTACTTC
-	TRBV24-1	TRBJ1-2	-	CATSDSDSYGYTF	TGTGCCACCAGTGACTCGGACAGCTATGGCTACACCTTC
-	TRBV11-3	TRBJ2-7	-	CASSLDYSGAEQYF	TGTGCCAGCAGCTTAGATTACTCAGGGGCCGAGCAGTACTTC
TRBD2	TRBV5-1	TRBJ2-1	-	CASSLDIGRSSYNEQFF	TGCGCCAGCAGCTTGGACATCGGGAGGAGCTCCTACAATGAGCAGTTCTTC
-	TRBV6-1	TRBJ1-5	once	CASSENGGSQPQHF	TGTGCCAGCAGTGAAAACGGGGGATCTCAGCCCCAGCATTTT
-	TRBV12-3/TRBV12-4	TRBJ1-1	-	CASSLQLNTEAFF	TGTGCCAGCAGTTTACAACTTAACACTGAAGCTTTCTTT
TRBD2	TRBV30	TRBJ2-3	-	CAWKGTSGSLDTQYF	TGTGCCTGGAAGGGGACTAGCGGGAGTTTGGATACGCAGTATTTT
-	TRBV6-5	TRBJ1-1	-	CASIQGNGGTEAFF	TGTGCCAGCATCCAGGGGAATGGAGGCACTGAAGCTTTCTTT
-	TRBV11-2	TRBJ2-4	few	CASSSGLDIQYF	TGTGCCAGCAGCTCGGGACTCGACATTCAGTACTTC